Listed here are 9 T cell receptor beta chains from one sample, sequenced in a study of cytomegalovirus exposure and HLA in healthy donors. PCR involved 60 Vbeta and 13 Jbeta primers. Libraries were prepared by immunoSEQ multiplex PCR; TCRdb keeps only in-frame clonotypes and omits some of them. Among about 33,000 clones listed, about 53% were seen once. Specimen: PBMCs. These receptors were obtained from a woman between 40 and 55 years old in good health and CMV-seropositive.

The chain carries TRBV7-3 and TRBJ1-1, with D possibly TRBD1 on 5 matching bases. The CDR3 length is 13 residues. V lost 5 bases, J lost 2 bases, and 9 bases lay in between. The germline CDR1 and CDR2 sequences are SGHTA and FQGTGA. The CDR3 DNA sequence: TGTGCCAGCAGCCGTGGGGCAAACACTGAAGCTTTCTTT. The encoded protein is CASSRGANTEAFF.

The rearrangement links TRBV4-1 to TRBJ2-5; 10 bases are a match to TRBD2. Trimming took 0 bases from V and 9 from J; bases not matched to a gene: 13. The CDR3 length is 17 residues. Germline CDR1 MGHRA, CDR2 YSYEKL. The CDR3: CASSQEAAGGLWGSQYF. In nucleotides, the CDR3 is TGCGCCAGCAGCCAAGAAGCAGCGGGGGGGCTGTGGGGGTCCCAGTACTTC.

This clone occurred a few times. The rearrangement links TRBV6-5 to TRBJ1-1, with D tentatively TRBD1 (5 bases). The CDR3 loop spans 12 amino acids. Trimming removed 4 bases from V and 4 bases from J, with 7 bases in between. CDR1 MNHEY and CDR2 SVGAGI come from the germline V gene. In DNA form, the CDR3 reads TGTGCCAGCAGTTGGGGCGGCACTGAAGCTTTCTTT. It translates to CASSWGGTEAFF.

This clone appeared a few times. The chain couples TRBV19 to TRBJ2-7; D possibly corresponds to TRBD2 (5 bases). The CDR3 consists of 12 residues. The V and J ends lost 4 bases and 7 bases respectively, with 11 bases between them. In germline, CDR1 is LNHDA, CDR2 SQIVND (reference sequence). This CDR3 reads CASSKGSGEQYF. The CDR3 nucleotides read TGTGCCAGTAGTAAGGGATCGGGGGAGCAGTACTTC.

This clone was detected a few times. The chain combines TRBV4-2 with TRBJ2-2; D is perhaps TRBD2 (6 bases). CDR3 length: 15 amino acids. V gave up 0 bases and J gave up 2 bases, with 7 bases separating them. Germline loops: CDR1 LGHNA, CDR2 YNFKEQ. In DNA form, the CDR3 reads TGTGCCAGCAGCCAAGAGGGGGGAAACACCGGGGAGCTGTTTTTT. This gives the protein CASSQEGGNTGELFF.

In its sample, this clone was seen a few times. CDR3 nucleotides: TGTGCCAGCTCACCCCGCTTTGAGAAGCAATACAATGAGCAGTTCTTC. Amino acid sequence: CASSPRFEKQYNEQFF. The chain joins TRBV18 to TRBJ2-1; no firm D call. The CDR3 length is 16 residues. V was clipped by 3 bases and J by 4 bases, with 16 bases between them. CDR1 and CDR2 from the germline V gene are KGHSH and LQKENI.

This sequence joins TRBV5-1 and TRBJ2-7; 8 positions match TRBD1. CDR1 SGHRS and CDR2 YFSETQ come from the germline V gene. V trimming: 2 bases; J trimming: 7 bases; junction bases outside the gene matches: 11. The CDR3 is 15 residues long. The CDR3 DNA reads TGCGCCAGCAGCTTCACCGGGACAGGCGAAGGTGAGCAGTACTTC. This sequence encodes CASSFTGTGEGEQYF. Full variable domain (remainder filled in from reference TRBV5-1 and TRBJ2-7): KAGVTQTPRYLIKTRGQQVTLSCSPISGHRSVSWYQQTPGQGLQFLFEYFSETQRNKGNFPGRFSGRQFSNSRSEMNVSTLELGDSALYLCASSFTGTGEGEQYFGPGTRLTVT.

This clone was counted only a few times. The chain employs TRBV13 and TRBJ2-1; no definite D call. The CDR3 length is 12 residues. The germline V gene has CDR1 PRHDT and CDR2 FYEKMQ (reference sequence). V gave up 1 base and J gave up 8 bases, with 6 bases separating them. CDR3: CASSLERDEQFF. The CDR3 DNA is TGTGCCAGCAGCTTAGAGAGAGATGAGCAGTTCTTC.

The J gene is TRBJ2-7, the V gene TRBV18; 11 bases are a match to TRBD1. The CDR3 has 15 amino acids. Germline values: CDR1 KGHSH, CDR2 LQKENI. V dropped 4 bases and J dropped 4; count of bases not matched to a gene: 6. The CDR3 nucleotides are TGTGCCAGCTCACAGGACAGGGGGCGGATATACGAGCAGTACTTC. Translating it yields CASSQDRGRIYEQYF.